The source of this TCR beta chain is a study of human T cells and chemical hapten exposure. On the study more broadly: Readings were taken at 6 days from patch tests that had applied 0.01% DPC to the upper back.

Germline CDR1 SGHTA, CDR2 FQGNSA. V lost 4 bases and J lost 4; bases outside the gene matches: 9. The CDR3 has 15 amino acids. Time point specified: patch test 1, 2 weeks after DPC sensitization. Treatment described: therapeutic diphenylcyclopropenone sensitization with weekly scalp DPC. Total RNA was isolated from unfractionated whole blood. Alopecia patients, 18 to 70 years old and DPC-suitable, served as donors. Individual cDNA molecules each carried unique molecular identifiers attached by the library. Using its own MiXCR run on the RACE reads, TCRdb lists one record per CDR3 protein. The sample lists fewer than 45,000 distinct CDR3 sequences, over 3.5% occurring once. Study observations and caveats: Expanded TCRs showed more large CDR3 clusters than pre-sensitization or healthy control sets.

This clonotype was found many times. Its antigen is not known. This clonotype was sampled from a man in his fifties or sixties with alopecia areata. Some clones in this sample may be carry-over from other donors' samples. The chain uses TRBV7-2 and TRBJ2-5; 7 bases are a match to TRBD2. The material was whole blood, obtained in connection with sensitization to the hapten diphenylcyclopropenone (DPC). The CDR3 is CASSYSPGGIETQYF. CDR3 coding DNA: TGTGCCAGCAGCTACTCACCCGGGGGGATAGAGACCCAGTACTTC.